This entry concerns a single TCR beta chain. Its antigen is currently unknown. This sample is drawn from a study of cytomegalovirus exposure and HLA in healthy donors. Study-wide points: A subsequent analysis found that TCR clusters from the first cohort also tended to co-occur in the 120 or so validation repertoires, with approximately 95% of cluster scores above 0. Most TCR sequences showed up rarely, but some public TCRs showed up in many donors.

An approximately 120-subject validation cohort, separate from the approximately 720-subject first cohort, supplied the donors. The table came from immunoSEQ multiplex PCR; TCRdb's copy has only in-frame clones and leaves some out. The sample shows 200,000 to 300,000 clones, around nine tenths of them seen only once. The V gene's germline CDR1 is SGHVS and CDR2 FNYEAQ. V was trimmed by 0 bases and J by 6 bases, leaving 6 bases between them. CDR3 length: 13 residues. The J gene is TRBJ2-1, the V gene TRBV7-6; tentatively, D is TRBD1 (5 bases). This sequence originates from a man between 18 and 35 years old in good health and CMV-seronegative. Sequencing was performed on PBMCs. CDR3 coding DNA: TGTGCCAGCAGCTTAGCTAGGGGCAATGAGCAGTTCTTC. It encodes CASSLARGNEQFF.